This T cell receptor (beta chain) was recorded in a study of blood T cell repertoires in COVID-19. At the level of the study: Whether acute or convalescent, the COVID-19 samples came from the United States, Italy and Spain. Sources were T cells, B-cell-depleted T cells, or PBMCs; the material itself was cDNA or gDNA.

In the study's own analysis: Estimation of nucleated cell counts was performed using reference gene primer amplification. The repertoire was sequenced with immunoSEQ multiplex PCR; TCRdb's copy has only in-frame clones and lacks some. V and J calls and clone size come straight from that table; D and trimming were deduced from the DNA. The table has about 82,000 clones, around 81% seen once; the top ten hold over 15%. This sequence originates from an elderly man with active or convalescent COVID-19. The specimen sequenced was peripheral blood.

The CDR3 sequence: CASSLGQGDGYTF. The CDR3 DNA follows: TGTGCCAGCTCACTGGGACAGGGAGATGGCTACACCTTC. The chain carries TRBV18 and TRBJ1-2, with 9 positions matching TRBD1. Trimming cost V 4 bases and J 6 bases; bases outside gene matches: 3. This CDR3 is 13 amino acids long. Germline loops: CDR1 KGHSH, CDR2 LQKENI.